This TCR beta chain was observed in a study of blood T cell repertoires in COVID-19. The ends were cut back, 3 bases at V and 1 base at J, with 10 bases in the middle. The CDR3 extends over 14 amino acids. The V gene's germline CDR1 is SNHLY and CDR2 FYNNEI. Method: immunoSEQ multiplex PCR; TCRdb's copy keeps in-frame clones and lacks some. The profile shows around 200,000 clones, about nine tenths of them singletons. The receptor was isolated from an elderly man with acute or convalescent COVID-19. The chain uses TRBV2 and TRBJ2-7; TRBD1 is a possible D gene (5 bases). Sequenced sample: peripheral blood. The CDR3 DNA reads TGTGCCAGCAGTGACAGGGCCCGATCCTACGAGCAGTACGTC. Amino acid sequence: CASSDRARSYEQYV.